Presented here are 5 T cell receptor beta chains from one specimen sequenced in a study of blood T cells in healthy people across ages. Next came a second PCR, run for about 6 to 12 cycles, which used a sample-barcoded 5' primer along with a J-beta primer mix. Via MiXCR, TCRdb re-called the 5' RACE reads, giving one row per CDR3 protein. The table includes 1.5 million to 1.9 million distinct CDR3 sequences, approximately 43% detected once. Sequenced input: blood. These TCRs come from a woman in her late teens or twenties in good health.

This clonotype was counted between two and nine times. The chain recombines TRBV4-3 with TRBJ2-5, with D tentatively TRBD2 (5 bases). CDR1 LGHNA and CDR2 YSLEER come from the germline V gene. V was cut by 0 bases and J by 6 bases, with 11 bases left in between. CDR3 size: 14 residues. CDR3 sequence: CASSQDRGSKTQYF. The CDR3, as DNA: TGCGCCAGCAGCCAAGATCGGGGTAGCAAGACCCAGTACTTC.

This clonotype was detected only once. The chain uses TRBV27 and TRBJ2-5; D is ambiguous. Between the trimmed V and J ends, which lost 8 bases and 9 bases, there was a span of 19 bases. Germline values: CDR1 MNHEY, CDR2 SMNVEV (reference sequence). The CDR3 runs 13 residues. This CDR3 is CASGSSRSPPQYF. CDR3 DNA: TGTGCCAGCGGGTCCTCCCGGTCCCCACCCCAGTACTTC.

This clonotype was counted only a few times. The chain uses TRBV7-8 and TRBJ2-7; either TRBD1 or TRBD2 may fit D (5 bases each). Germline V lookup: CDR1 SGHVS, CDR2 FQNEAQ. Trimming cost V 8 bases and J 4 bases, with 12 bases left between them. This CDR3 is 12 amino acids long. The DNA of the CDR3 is TGTGCCAGCCACCGGGACCAATACGAGCAGTACTTC. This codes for CASHRDQYEQYF.

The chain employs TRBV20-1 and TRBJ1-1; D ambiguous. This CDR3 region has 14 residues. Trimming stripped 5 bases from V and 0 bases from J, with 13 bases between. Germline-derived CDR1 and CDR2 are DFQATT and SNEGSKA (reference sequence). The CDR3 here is CSAPLPGLNTEAFF. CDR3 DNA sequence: TGCAGTGCTCCTCTTCCGGGGTTGAACACTGAAGCTTTCTTT.

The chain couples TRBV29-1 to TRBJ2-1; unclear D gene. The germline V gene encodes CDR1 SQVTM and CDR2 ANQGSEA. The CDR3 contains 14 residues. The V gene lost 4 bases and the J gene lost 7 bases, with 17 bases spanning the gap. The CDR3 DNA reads TGCAGCGTTGGATCAGAGGCCTCGTGGAATGAGCAGTTCTTC. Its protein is CSVGSEASWNEQFF.